This TCR beta chain was found in a study of neoadjuvant nivolumab and ipilimumab in lung cancer. Broader study findings: From pretherapy to surgery, tumor richness and clonality rose with dual therapy.

Concerning this clone itself: Its target is not known.

TCRdb's table, derived via immunoSEQ multiplex PCR, lists solely in-frame clones and lacks some. The sample records around 20,000 clones, roughly 77% being singletons. The CDR3 contains 15 residues. Germline V CDR1 and CDR2: SGHKS, YYEKEE (reference sequence). With V trimmed by 5 bases and J by 4 bases, 12 bases remained unmatched. Sequences were derived from tumor tissue, sampled after neoadjuvant nivolumab, alone or with ipilimumab, at or shortly before surgery. The sequence came from an adult with non-small cell lung cancer. The rearrangement joins TRBV5-5 to TRBJ2-7; 7 bases are shared with TRBD1. This CDR3 is CASSPSGTVYYEQYF. CDR3 nucleotide sequence: TGTGCCAGCAGTCCTTCCGGGACAGTCTATTACGAGCAGTACTTC.